This TCR beta chain was captured by sequencing in a study of cytomegalovirus exposure and HLA in healthy donors. Assay: immunoSEQ multiplex PCR; the TCRdb copy retains only in-frame clones and omits some. The sample records a few hundred thousand clones, 86% being singletons. In germline, CDR1 is MDHEN, CDR2 SYDVKM. The CDR3 extends over 17 amino acids. The junction had 11 bases not matched to a gene; V was cut back by 4 bases and J by 5 bases. Sample: PBMCs. The source is a woman younger than 30 in good health and CMV-seronegative. The rearrangement uses TRBV28 and TRBJ1-5, with 10 nucleotides matching TRBD1. CDR3 region: CASSSSSSDRGHQPQHF. In nucleotides, the CDR3 is TGTGCCAGCAGTTCCTCCTCCTCCGACAGGGGGCATCAGCCCCAGCATTTT.